This TCR beta chain was sequenced during a study of blood T cell repertoires in COVID-19. Looking at the study overall: From the United States, Italy and Spain came samples of acute and convalescent COVID-19. T cells, B-cell-depleted T cells, or PBMCs provided the cDNA or gDNA that served as material.

Trimming stripped 7 bases from V and 0 bases from J, with 16 bases between. The CDR3 consists of 15 residues. The V gene's germline CDR1 is MNHEY and CDR2 SVGEGT. As processed by the authors: Amplified reference gene primers provided the basis for estimating nucleated cell counts. The table came from immunoSEQ multiplex PCR; TCRdb's copy has only in-frame clones and leaves some out. D and trimming come from the DNA, and the V and J calls and clone size come from that table. The table has about 160,000 clones, 75% to 90% seen once. Sequenced: peripheral blood. This clonotype was obtained from a woman aged 55-69 years with active or convalescent COVID-19. The genes are TRBV6-2 or TRBV6-3 and TRBJ2-7, with D unresolved. The CDR3: CASIPDTASSYEQYF. The CDR3 DNA sequence: TGTGCCAGCATCCCGGATACGGCTAGCTCCTACGAGCAGTACTTC.